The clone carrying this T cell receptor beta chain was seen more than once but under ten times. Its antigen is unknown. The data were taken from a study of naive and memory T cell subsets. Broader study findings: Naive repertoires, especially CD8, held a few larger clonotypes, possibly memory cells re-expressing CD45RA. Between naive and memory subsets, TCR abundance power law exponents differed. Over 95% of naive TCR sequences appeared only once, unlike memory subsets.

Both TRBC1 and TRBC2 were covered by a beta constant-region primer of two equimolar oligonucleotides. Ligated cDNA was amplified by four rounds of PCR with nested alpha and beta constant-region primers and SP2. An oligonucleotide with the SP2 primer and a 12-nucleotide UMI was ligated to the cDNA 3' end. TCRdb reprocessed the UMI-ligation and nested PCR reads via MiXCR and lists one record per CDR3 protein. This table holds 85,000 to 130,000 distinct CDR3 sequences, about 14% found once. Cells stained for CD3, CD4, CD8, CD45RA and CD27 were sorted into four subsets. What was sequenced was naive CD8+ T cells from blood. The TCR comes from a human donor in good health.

The CDR3 spells CAIRQGGSPLHF. The CDR3 DNA is TGTGCCATCAGGCAGGGAGGGTCACCCCTCCACTTT. This chain uses TRBV10-3 with TRBJ1-6; D might be TRBD1 (5 bases). CDR3 length equals 12 residues. Germline V gene sequence: CDR1 ENHRY, CDR2 SYGVKD. The V end was cut by 6 bases, the J end by 10 bases, with 10 bases between.